This T cell receptor (beta chain) was identified during a study of vaccination effects on CD4 cells after COVID-19. The data were produced by immunoSEQ multiplex PCR, yet TCRdb's version contains in-frame clones alone and is incomplete. Seen here are roughly 36,000 clones, about four fifths observed once, and the top ten hold approximately 2.9%. CDR3 length: 15 residues. Germline V gene lookup returns CDR1 SGHRS and CDR2 YFSETQ. The germline V and J ends were trimmed by 2 bases and 2 bases, with 11 bases remaining between them. Note on this clone: Antigen unknown.

The authors isolated CD4+ T cells after less than eleven days of culture. The study found no prior SARS-CoV-2 infection in the vaccine recipients, who tested negative for nucleocapsid antibodies. The genes are TRBV5-1 and TRBJ2-4, with a possible D match to TRBD2 (5 bases). This material consisted of CD4+ T cells from PBMCs cultured without peptide, taken before COVID-19 vaccination. The sequence came from a human donor who received a COVID-19 vaccine. The CDR3 DNA sequence: TGCGCCAGCAGCTTAGCGGTCCCTTCCAAAAACATTCAGTACTTC. Its protein is CASSLAVPSKNIQYF.